This TCR beta chain was captured by sequencing in a study of blood T cells in healthy people across ages. A J-beta primer mix and a sample-barcoded 5' primer were used in a second PCR of roughly 7 to 12 cycles. TCRdb ran MiXCR on the 5' RACE reads and lists one entry per CDR3 protein. The sample records about 800,000 distinct CDR3 sequences, around a quarter being singletons. The V gene end was trimmed by 4 bases and the J gene end by 4 bases; junction bases not matched to a gene: 11. CDR3 size: 16 residues. Germline V gene data show CDR1 as SGHRS and CDR2 as YFSETQ. This clonotype was picked up a small number of times. The data were also submitted as part of a second study, on T cells of mothers and their children.

Sequencing input: blood. This receptor was obtained from a boy younger than 18 in good health. The rearrangement joins TRBV5-1 to TRBJ1-5, with 7 bases lining up with TRBD1. CDR3: CASSPREGGWNQPQHF. The CDR3 DNA is TGCGCCAGCAGCCCGCGCGAAGGGGGCTGGAATCAGCCCCAGCATTTT.